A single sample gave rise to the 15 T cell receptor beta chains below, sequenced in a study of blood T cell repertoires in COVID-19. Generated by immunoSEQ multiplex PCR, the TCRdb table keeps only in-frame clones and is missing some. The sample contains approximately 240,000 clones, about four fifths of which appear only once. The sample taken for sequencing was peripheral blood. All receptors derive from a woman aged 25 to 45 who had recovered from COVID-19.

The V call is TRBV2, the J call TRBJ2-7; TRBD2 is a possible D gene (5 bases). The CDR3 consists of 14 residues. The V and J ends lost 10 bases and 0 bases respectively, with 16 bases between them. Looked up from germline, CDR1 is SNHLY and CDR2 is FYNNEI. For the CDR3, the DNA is TGTGCCACCGGCGGGCAGGCGCTCTCCTACGAGCAGTACTTC. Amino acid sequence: CATGGQALSYEQYF. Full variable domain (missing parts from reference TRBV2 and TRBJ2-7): EPEVTQTPSHQVTQMGQEVILRCVPISNHLYFYWYRQILGQKVEFLVSFYNNEISEKSEIFDDQFSVERPDGSNFTLKIRSTKLEDSAMYFCATGGQALSYEQYFGPGTRLTVT.

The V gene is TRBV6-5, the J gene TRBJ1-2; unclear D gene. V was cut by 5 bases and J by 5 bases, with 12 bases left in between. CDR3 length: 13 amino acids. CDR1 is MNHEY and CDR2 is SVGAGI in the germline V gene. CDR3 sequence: CASSRGFLYGYTF. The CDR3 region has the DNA TGTGCCAGCAGTCGAGGATTCTTGTATGGCTACACCTTC.

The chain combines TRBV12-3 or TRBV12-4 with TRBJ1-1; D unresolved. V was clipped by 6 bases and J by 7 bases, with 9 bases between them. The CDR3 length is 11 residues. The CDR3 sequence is CASRSVNEAFF. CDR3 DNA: TGTGCCAGCAGATCAGTGAATGAAGCTTTCTTT.

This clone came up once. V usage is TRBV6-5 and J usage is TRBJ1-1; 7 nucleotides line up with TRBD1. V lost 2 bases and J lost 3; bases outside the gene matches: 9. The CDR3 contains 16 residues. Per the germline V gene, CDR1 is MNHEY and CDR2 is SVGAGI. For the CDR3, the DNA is TGTGCCAGCAGTTACCCGACAGGGAAGGGGGACACTGAAGCTTTCTTT. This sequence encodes CASSYPTGKGDTEAFF.

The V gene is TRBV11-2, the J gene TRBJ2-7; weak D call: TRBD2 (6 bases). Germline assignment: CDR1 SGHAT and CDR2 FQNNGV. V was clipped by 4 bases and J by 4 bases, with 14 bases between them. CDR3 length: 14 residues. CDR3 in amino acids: CASSSYGTSYEQYF. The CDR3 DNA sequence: TGTGCCAGCAGCTCCTACGGGACTTCGTACGAGCAGTACTTC. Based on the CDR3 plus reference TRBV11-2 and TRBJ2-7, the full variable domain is EAGVAQSPRYKIIEKRQSVAFWCNPISGHATLYWYQQILGQGPKLLIQFQNNGVVDDSQLPKDRFSAERLKGVDSTLKIQPAKLEDSAVYLCASSSYGTSYEQYFGPGTRLTVT.

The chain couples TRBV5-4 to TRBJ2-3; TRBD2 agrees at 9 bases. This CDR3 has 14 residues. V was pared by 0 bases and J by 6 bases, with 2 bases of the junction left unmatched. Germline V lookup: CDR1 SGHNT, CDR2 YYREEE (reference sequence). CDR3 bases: TGTGCCAGCAGCTTGGCTAGCGGGATTGATACGCAGTATTTT. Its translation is CASSLASGIDTQYF.

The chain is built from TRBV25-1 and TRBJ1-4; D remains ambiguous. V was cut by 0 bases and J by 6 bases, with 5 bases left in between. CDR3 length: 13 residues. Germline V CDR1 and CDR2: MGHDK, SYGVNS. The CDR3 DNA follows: TGTGCCAGCAGTGAATATCCGGATGAAAAACTGTTTTTT. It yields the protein CASSEYPDEKLFF.

DNA for the CDR3: TGTGCCAGCAGTGATGAGGTAACCGGGGAGCTGTTTTTT. Its translation: CASSDEVTGELFF. The chain couples TRBV2 to TRBJ2-2; D gene ambiguous. This CDR3 contains 13 residues. Germline CDR1 reads SNHLY; CDR2 reads FYNNEI. Trimming shortened V by 3 bases and J by 5 bases, and 7 bases separated the two germline ends.

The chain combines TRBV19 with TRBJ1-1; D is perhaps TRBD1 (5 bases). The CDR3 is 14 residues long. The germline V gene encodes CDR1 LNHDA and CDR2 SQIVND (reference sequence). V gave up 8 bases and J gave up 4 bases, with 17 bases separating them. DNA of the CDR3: TGTGCCAGTGCTACAGGTCGGCGGTTCACTGAAGCTTTCTTT. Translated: CASATGRRFTEAFF.

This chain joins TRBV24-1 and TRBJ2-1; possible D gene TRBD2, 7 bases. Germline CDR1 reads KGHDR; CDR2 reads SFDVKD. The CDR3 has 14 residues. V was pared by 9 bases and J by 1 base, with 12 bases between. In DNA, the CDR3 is TGTGCCACCCGGGGAGGGGGTTCCTACAATGAGCAGTTCTTC. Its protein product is CATRGGGSYNEQFF.

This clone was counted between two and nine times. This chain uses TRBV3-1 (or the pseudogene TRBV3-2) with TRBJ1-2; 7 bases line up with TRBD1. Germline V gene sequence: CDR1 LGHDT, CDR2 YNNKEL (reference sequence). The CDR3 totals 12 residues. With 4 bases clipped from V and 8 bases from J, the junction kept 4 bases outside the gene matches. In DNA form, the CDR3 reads TGTGCCAGCAGCCTAGGGGGCGGGGGCTACACCTTC. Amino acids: CASSLGGGGYTF.

The CDR3 sequence is CASSARPSASYNEQFF. Here the CDR3 DNA reads TGTGCCAGCAGCGCACGTCCTAGCGCTTCCTACAATGAGCAGTTCTTC. V and J are TRBV3-1 (or the pseudogene TRBV3-2) and TRBJ2-1, with a weak D call TRBD2 (6 bases). V lost 5 bases and J 1 base, leaving 15 bases between the germline ends. The CDR3 contains 16 residues. Germline V gives CDR1 LGHDT, CDR2 YNNKEL (reference sequence).

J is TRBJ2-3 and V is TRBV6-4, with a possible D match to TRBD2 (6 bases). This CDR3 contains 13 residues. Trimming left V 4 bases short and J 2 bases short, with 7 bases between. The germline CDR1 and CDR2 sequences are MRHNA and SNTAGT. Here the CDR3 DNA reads TGTGCCAGCAGTGGCGGGGACACAGATACGCAGTATTTT. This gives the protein CASSGGDTDTQYF.

CDR3 region: CASSRGTTEQFF. The CDR3 DNA reads TGTGCCAGCAGCCGCGGGACTACCGAGCAGTTCTTC. The rearrangement links TRBV12-3 or TRBV12-4 to TRBJ2-1, with TRBD2 matching over 7 bases. V was pared by 6 bases and J by 10 bases, with 6 bases of the junction left unmatched. This CDR3 is 12 amino acids long.

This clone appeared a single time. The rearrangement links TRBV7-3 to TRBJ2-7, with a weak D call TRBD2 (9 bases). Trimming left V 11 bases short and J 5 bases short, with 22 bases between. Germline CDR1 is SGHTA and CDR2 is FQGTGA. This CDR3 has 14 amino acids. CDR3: CAPRGGTGSNEQYF. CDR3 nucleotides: TGTGCCCCGCGGGGGGGGACAGGTAGTAACGAGCAGTACTTC.